The 4 T cell receptor beta chains presented below share a single source sample, sequenced in a study of brain T cells in children with intractable seizures. This table comes from immunoSEQ multiplex PCR, and its TCRdb copy is limited to in-frame clones, with some not included. Of about 76,000 clones in the sample, more than 85% were seen once. Sequencing used peripheral blood, obtained at surgery. All receptors derive from a boy under two years old with tuberous sclerosis and intractable seizures.

The chain carries TRBV5-3 and TRBJ2-4; 8 positions match TRBD2. TRBV5-3 is assigned to the ORF class and has an uncertain function. The CDR3 consists of 16 residues. V shed 3 bases, J shed 0 bases, and the junction held 5 bases outside the gene matches. This chain's CDR3 is CARSCSSGLAKNIQYF. The CDR3 nucleotides are TGTGCCAGAAGCTGTTCTAGCGGGTTAGCCAAAAACATTCAGTACTTC.

The chain uses TRBV13 and TRBJ2-7; no clear D gene. Germline V gives CDR1 PRHDT, CDR2 FYEKMQ (reference sequence). The CDR3 is 14 residues long. Trimming shortened V by 2 bases and J by 5 bases, and 13 bases separated the two germline ends. DNA for the CDR3: TGTGCCAGCAGCTTACGTCCCGGGTGGGACGAGCAGTACTTC. Its protein product is CASSLRPGWDEQYF.

A single count supports this clone. The J gene is TRBJ1-2, the V gene TRBV27; no definite D call. V was cut by 5 bases and J by 4 bases, with 20 bases left in between. Germline V lookup: CDR1 MNHEY, CDR2 SMNVEV (reference sequence). The CDR3 has 16 residues. CDR3 in amino acids: CASSPRTGRETYGYTF. The CDR3 DNA reads TGTGCCAGCAGTCCCAGGACTGGAAGAGAGACCTATGGCTACACCTTC.

The chain has TRBV2 and TRBJ2-7, with TRBD2 identical over 15 bases. Germline loops: CDR1 SNHLY, CDR2 FYNNEI. This CDR3 spans 18 amino acids. Unmatched junction bases numbered 9, after V lost 6 bases and J lost 0 bases. CDR3 amino acids: CASSLIGLAGGGSYEQYF. The CDR3, as DNA: TGTGCCAGCAGCCTGATTGGACTAGCGGGAGGGGGCTCCTACGAGCAGTACTTC.